This TCR beta chain was retrieved from a study of CD8+ T cells in alopecia areata. Study-wide results and caveats: Persistence in scalp and blood during tofacitinib was observed for many expanded lesional clones. Tofacitinib delivered significant drops in scalp clonality and in expanded CD8+ clones among the top 100.

Extracted RNA was reverse transcribed, and the resulting cDNA served as sequencing template. TCRdb's table, derived via immunoSEQ multiplex PCR, lists solely in-frame clones and lacks some. The data show about 170,000 clones, with 50% to 75% seen just once and around 16% held by the top ten. Indicated treatment: oral pan-JAK inhibitor, 5-10 mg twice daily. Peripheral blood samples and lesional scalp punch biopsies were obtained from alopecia areata patients. Concerning this clone: Its antigen is unknown.

The germline V gene encodes CDR1 SQVTM and CDR2 ANQGSEA. Trimming removed 7 bases from V and 1 base from J, with 7 bases in between. The CDR3 loop spans 11 amino acids. The source of this sequence is a human donor with alopecia areata. J is TRBJ1-1 and V is TRBV29-1; no reliable D call. Material: CD4+ T cells sorted from blood, obtained at roughly week 55, from a patient treated with tofacitinib. This CDR3 reads CSAPGNTEAFF. The CDR3 coding sequence is TGCAGCGCCCCGGGGAACACTGAAGCTTTCTTT.